This record concerns one TCR beta chain sequence. In the authors' methods: Cell counts per sample came from amplifying reference gene primers. This table comes from immunoSEQ multiplex PCR, and its TCRdb copy is limited to in-frame clones, with some not included. V and J calls plus clone size are reproduced from that table; the DNA served to infer D and trimming. The sample records fewer than 350,000 clones, 80% to 90% being singletons. This sample is drawn from a study of blood T cell repertoires in COVID-19. Turning to the study itself: Specimens from acute and convalescent COVID-19 originated in the United States, Italy and Spain. The cDNA or gDNA used as material had been derived from T cells, B-cell-depleted T cells, or PBMCs.

The germline CDR1 and CDR2 sequences are SGHTA and FQGNSA. Trimming stripped 1 base from V and 3 bases from J, with 7 bases between. There are 14 residues in the CDR3. Seattle-derived patients entered the study during active infection and were followed longitudinally. The sample was peripheral blood. The sequence derives from a man aged 25-45 years with COVID-19, enrolled during active disease. The rearrangement joins TRBV7-2 to TRBJ1-5; D is uncertain. CDR3 loop: CASSLGPVNQPQHF. The CDR3 DNA reads TGTGCCAGCAGCTTAGGGCCCGTCAATCAGCCCCAGCATTTT.